The following is a T cell receptor (beta chain) sequence with its context. Its antigen is unidentified. Germline V CDR1 and CDR2: SGHNT, YYREEE (reference sequence). This CDR3 comprises 13 residues. The V end was cut by 1 base, the J end by 3 bases, with 6 bases between. The source of the sample is a study of CD8+ T cells in alopecia areata. On the study more broadly: The authors scored treated patients' severity by affected scalp percentage. Whole-study findings and limits: Given one nonresponder, whether baseline CD8+ expansion relates to response remains uncertain.

Treatment described: oral pan-JAK inhibitor, 5-10 mg twice daily. Extracted RNA was reverse transcribed into cDNA, the sequencing template. Method: immunoSEQ multiplex PCR; TCRdb's copy keeps in-frame clones and lacks some. Here the sample spans 90,000 to 150,000 clones, about 50% being singletons. This clonotype was obtained from a human donor with alopecia areata. Sample: CD4+ T cells sorted from blood, taken at week 4, from a patient treated with tofacitinib. The V and J genes are TRBV5-4 and TRBJ2-3; unclear D gene. The CDR3 bases are TGTGCCAGCAGCTTGTTTAAGACAGATACGCAGTATTTT. This sequence encodes CASSLFKTDTQYF.